Sequencing of this TCR beta chain was carried out in a study of beta chain features in type 1 diabetes. Since all of the isolated RNA was reverse transcribed, expressed TCRB transcripts were what got sequenced. Only in-frame clones appear in the TCRdb table, and some are missing; sequencing was by immunoSEQ multiplex PCR. The data contain 150,000 to 190,000 clones, 9% to 12% of them seen just once; the ten biggest clones take up approximately 0.5%. CDR3 size: 13 residues. Looked up from germline, CDR1 is SGDLS and CDR2 is YYNGEE. V was pared by 0 bases and J by 2 bases, with 5 bases between. Study-wide findings and caveats: With patients and controls alike, PCR might favor shorter templates to an equal degree. HLA influence on TCRB rearrangement stayed unresolved here. People with Type 1 diabetes carried modestly yet significantly shorter TCRB CDR3s in all four CD4+ subsets.

About this clone: The antigen is not known. The sample contains more than one DNA sequence encoding this CDR3.

What was sequenced was central memory CD4+ T cells from blood. The sequence derives from a man under 40 with type 1 diabetes. This chain joins TRBV9 and TRBJ1-2, with D unclear. CDR3 sequence: CASSVDSNYGYTF. The CDR3, as DNA: TGTGCCAGCAGCGTAGACAGCAACTATGGCTACACCTTC.